The rows below give T cell receptor beta chains drawn from one sample of a study of T cell repertoires in cytomegalovirus infection. Their specific antigens are unknown. TCRdb processed the reads anew with MiXCR; each CDR3 protein has one entry. The sample has roughly 170,000 distinct CDR3 sequences, roughly 20% seen once. This specimen consisted of CD8+ T cells from cultured PBMCs, obtained from culture after CMV antigen stimulation. All receptors come from a human donor in good health (CMV status not recorded). Some clones in this sample may be carry-over from other donors' samples. Both conserved end residues are part of each CDR3. D genes are given only for firm matches. Only some rows state a clone size, as once, few, many or a class for expanded clones.

v_gene: TRBV7-9; j_gene: TRBJ1-1; abundance: few; d_gene: TRBD1; CDR3aa: CASSLAEGAFTEAFF; CDR3nt: TGTGCCAGCAGCTTAGCAGAGGGGGCTTTCACTGAAGCTTTCTTT
v_gene: TRBV12-3/TRBV12-4; j_gene: TRBJ2-1; abundance: few; d_gene: TRBD2; CDR3aa: CASRRLAGGPHEQFF; CDR3nt: TGTGCCAGCCGGCGACTAGCGGGGGGGCCCCATGAGCAGTTCTTC
v_gene: TRBV7-9; j_gene: TRBJ2-1; abundance: -; d_gene: -; CDR3aa: CASSLLGQSSYNEQFF; CDR3nt: TGTGCCAGCAGTTTACTAGGTCAGAGCTCCTACAATGAGCAGTTCTTC
v_gene: TRBV6-2/TRBV6-3; j_gene: TRBJ1-4; abundance: -; d_gene: -; CDR3aa: CASSRSPPAGPNEKLFF; CDR3nt: TGTGCCAGCAGTCGCTCACCGCCGGCAGGACCAAATGAAAAACTGTTTTTT
v_gene: TRBV7-2; j_gene: TRBJ2-7; abundance: -; d_gene: TRBD2; CDR3aa: CASSLGGGIYEQYF; CDR3nt: TGTGCCAGCAGCTTAGGCGGGGGGATCTACGAGCAGTACTTC
v_gene: TRBV7-2; j_gene: TRBJ2-7; abundance: many; d_gene: -; CDR3aa: CASSPSSVYEQYF; CDR3nt: TGTGCCAGCAGCCCCTCTAGCGTGTACGAGCAGTACTTC
v_gene: TRBV6-5; j_gene: TRBJ2-2; abundance: few; d_gene: TRBD1; CDR3aa: CATTTGVPGELFF; CDR3nt: TGTGCCACCACGACAGGGGTTCCCGGGGAGCTGTTTTTT
v_gene: TRBV2; j_gene: TRBJ2-1; abundance: -; d_gene: -; CDR3aa: CASSPLVGGTYNEQFF; CDR3nt: TGTGCCAGCAGTCCCCTTGTGGGGGGTACCTACAATGAGCAGTTCTTC
v_gene: TRBV7-6; j_gene: TRBJ1-4; abundance: few; d_gene: TRBD1; CDR3aa: CASSWDRGREKLFF; CDR3nt: TGTGCCAGCAGCTGGGACAGGGGGAGGGAAAAACTGTTTTTT
v_gene: TRBV5-5; j_gene: TRBJ2-3; abundance: -; d_gene: TRBD2; CDR3aa: CASSLEEAGVGTDTQYF; CDR3nt: TGTGCCAGCAGCTTGGAGGAAGCGGGGGTTGGCACAGATACGCAGTATTTT
v_gene: TRBV5-1; j_gene: TRBJ2-7; abundance: -; d_gene: TRBD1; CDR3aa: CASSNPGTGIREQYF; CDR3nt: TGCGCCAGCAGCAACCCGGGGACAGGGATACGCGAGCAGTACTTC
v_gene: TRBV12-3/TRBV12-4; j_gene: TRBJ2-2; abundance: -; d_gene: TRBD1; CDR3aa: CASSSRDRGRTGELFF; CDR3nt: TGTGCCAGCAGTTCCCGGGACAGGGGGAGGACCGGGGAGCTGTTTTTT
v_gene: TRBV7-8; j_gene: TRBJ1-2; abundance: few; d_gene: -; CDR3aa: CASSLGRGYGYTF; CDR3nt: TGTGCCAGCAGCTTGGGACGGGGGTATGGCTACACCTTC
v_gene: TRBV7-2; j_gene: TRBJ1-6; abundance: -; d_gene: -; CDR3aa: CASSRAGGKDNSPLHF; CDR3nt: TGTGCCAGCAGCCGGGCGGGGGGGAAGGATAATTCACCCCTCCACTTT
v_gene: TRBV27; j_gene: TRBJ2-1; abundance: few; d_gene: -; CDR3aa: CASMLGSSYNEQFF; CDR3nt: TGTGCCAGCATGTTAGGGAGCTCCTACAATGAGCAGTTCTTC
v_gene: TRBV20-1; j_gene: TRBJ2-5; abundance: -; d_gene: -; CDR3aa: CSARQGRWETQYF; CDR3nt: TGCAGTGCTCGGCAGGGGAGGTGGGAGACCCAGTACTTC
v_gene: TRBV19; j_gene: TRBJ1-1; abundance: -; d_gene: TRBD1; CDR3aa: CASSPDRGTEGDTEAFF; CDR3nt: TGTGCCAGTAGTCCCGACAGGGGAACGGAGGGGGACACTGAAGCTTTCTTT
v_gene: TRBV4-1; j_gene: TRBJ1-1; abundance: few; d_gene: -; CDR3aa: CASSQDPGTEAFF; CDR3nt: TGCGCCAGCAGCCAAGATCCTGGGACTGAAGCTTTCTTT